This note documents a single TCR beta chain sequence. V dropped 4 bases and J dropped 4 bases, with 15 bases sitting between them. The CDR3 is 14 residues long. The germline CDR1 and CDR2 sequences are SGHRS and YFSETQ. The data belong to a study of T cells after somatic rescue of genetic block. Clones were read by immunoSEQ multiplex PCR, and TCRdb kept only the in-frame ones, dropping some. The table includes roughly 67,000 clones, about 90% detected once. The sequenced sample was peripheral blood mononuclear cells (PBMCs). The genes are TRBV5-1 and TRBJ2-7; perhaps TRBD1 as D (7 bases). This TCR derives from a middle-aged man. This CDR3 is CASSPQTGTYEQYF. Here the CDR3 DNA reads TGCGCCAGCAGCCCGCAGACAGGGACTTACGAGCAGTACTTC. Supplemented by reference TRBV5-1 and TRBJ2-7, the full variable domain reads KAGVTQTPRYLIKTRGQQVTLSCSPISGHRSVSWYQQTPGQGLQFLFEYFSETQRNKGNFPGRFSGRQFSNSRSEMNVSTLELGDSALYLCASSPQTGTYEQYFGPGTRLTVT.